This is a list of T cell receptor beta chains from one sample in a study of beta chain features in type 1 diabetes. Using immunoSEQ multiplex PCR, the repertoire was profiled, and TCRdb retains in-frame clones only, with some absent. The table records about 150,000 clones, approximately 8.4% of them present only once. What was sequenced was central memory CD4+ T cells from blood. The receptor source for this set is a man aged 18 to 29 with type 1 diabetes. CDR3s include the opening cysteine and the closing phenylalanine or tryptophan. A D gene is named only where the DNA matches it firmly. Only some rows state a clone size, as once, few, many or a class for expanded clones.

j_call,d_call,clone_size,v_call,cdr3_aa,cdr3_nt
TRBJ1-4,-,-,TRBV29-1,CSGESDRKNEKLFF,TGCAGCGGAGAATCGGACAGAAAAAATGAAAAACTGTTTTTT
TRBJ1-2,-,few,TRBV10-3,CAIRGQIANYGYTF,TGTGCCATCAGGGGTCAGATAGCAAACTATGGCTACACCTTC
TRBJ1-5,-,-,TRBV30,CAWSVLGSGQPQHF,TGTGCCTGGAGTGTGTTAGGGTCGGGGCAGCCCCAGCATTTT
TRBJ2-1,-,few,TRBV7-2,CASSPKGGFNEQFF,TGTGCCAGCAGCCCGAAAGGAGGATTTAATGAGCAGTTCTTC
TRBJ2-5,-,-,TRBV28,CASSPPRETQYF,TGTGCCAGCAGTCCCCCGCGGGAGACCCAGTACTTC
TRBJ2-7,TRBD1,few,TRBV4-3,CASSREPPGTGGREQYF,TGCGCCAGCAGCCGCGAACCTCCCGGGACAGGGGGCCGGGAGCAGTACTTC
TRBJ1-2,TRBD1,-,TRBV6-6,CASSVGTADYGYTF,TGTGCCAGCAGTGTTGGGACAGCCGACTATGGCTACACCTTC
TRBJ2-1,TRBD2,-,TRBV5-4,CASSLDISRLAGGNEQFF,TGTGCCAGCAGCTTGGATATTAGTCGGCTAGCGGGAGGCAATGAGCAGTTCTTC
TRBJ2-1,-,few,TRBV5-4,CASSRGGLVVNYNEQFF,TGTGCCAGCAGCCGTGGTGGGCTCGTGGTGAATTACAATGAGCAGTTCTTC
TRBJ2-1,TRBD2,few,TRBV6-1,CASRGLAGGWNEQFF,TGTGCCAGCAGAGGACTAGCGGGAGGGTGGAATGAGCAGTTCTTC
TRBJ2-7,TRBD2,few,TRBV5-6,CASSLASGALRDYEQYF,TGTGCCAGCAGCTTGGCCAGCGGGGCCCTTCGGGACTACGAGCAGTACTTC
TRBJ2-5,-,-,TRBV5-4,CASSAQEGETQYF,TGTGCCAGCAGCGCACAGGAGGGAGAGACCCAGTACTTC
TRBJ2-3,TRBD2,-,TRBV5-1,CASSTGLAKSTDTQYF,TGCGCCAGCAGCACGGGACTAGCTAAGAGCACAGATACGCAGTATTTT
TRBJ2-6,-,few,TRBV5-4,CASSFGAGLGGANVLTF,TGTGCCAGCAGCTTTGGTGCAGGGCTTGGTGGGGCCAACGTCCTGACTTTC
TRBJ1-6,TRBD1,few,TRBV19,CASTTPRQGNSSPLHF,TGTGCCAGTACGACGCCGAGACAGGGAAACAGTTCACCCCTCCACTTT
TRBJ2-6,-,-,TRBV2,CASKGGDGANVLTF,TGTGCCAGCAAGGGCGGGGATGGGGCCAACGTCCTGACTTTC
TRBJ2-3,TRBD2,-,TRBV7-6,CASSLSTSRDTQYF,TGTGCCAGCAGCTTATCGACTAGCAGAGATACGCAGTATTTT
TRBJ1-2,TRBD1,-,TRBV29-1,CSVEGRGLAYGYTF,TGCAGCGTTGAAGGCAGGGGGCTTGCCTATGGCTACACCTTC
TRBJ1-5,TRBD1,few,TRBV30,CAWSSGQGFGNQPQHF,TGTGCCTGGAGTTCCGGACAGGGGTTCGGCAATCAGCCCCAGCATTTT
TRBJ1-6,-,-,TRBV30,CAWSYLRTENSPLHF,TGTGCCTGGAGTTACCTACGGACAGAAAATTCACCCCTCCACTTT
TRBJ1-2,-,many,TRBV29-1,CSFGPEDGYTF,TGCAGCTTTGGGCCAGAAGATGGCTACACCTTC
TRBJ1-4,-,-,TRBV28,CASSWGGGLLFF,TGTGCCAGCAGTTGGGGGGGCGGTTTACTGTTTTTT
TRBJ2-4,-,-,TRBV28,CASSSGHGIQYF,TGTGCCAGCAGCTCAGGTCACGGCATTCAGTACTTC
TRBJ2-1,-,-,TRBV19,CASSIEAQTYNEQFF,TGTGCCAGTAGTATAGAAGCACAGACCTACAATGAGCAGTTCTTC